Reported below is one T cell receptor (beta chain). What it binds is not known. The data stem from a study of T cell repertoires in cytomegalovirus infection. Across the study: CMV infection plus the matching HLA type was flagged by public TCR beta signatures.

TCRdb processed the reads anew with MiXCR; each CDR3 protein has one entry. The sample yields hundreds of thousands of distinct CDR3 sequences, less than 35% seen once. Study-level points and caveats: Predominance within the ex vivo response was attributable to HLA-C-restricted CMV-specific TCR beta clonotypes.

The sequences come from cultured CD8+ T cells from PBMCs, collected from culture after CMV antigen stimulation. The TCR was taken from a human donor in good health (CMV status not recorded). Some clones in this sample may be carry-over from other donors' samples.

The CDR3 DNA sequence: TGTGCCAGCAGCGATAGACTAGCGGCGAACCTAGAGACCCAGTACTTC. Translated, it gives CASSDRLAANLETQYF. The chain has TRBV9 and TRBJ2-5, with 9 nucleotides matching TRBD2. Trimming took 3 bases from V and 4 from J; bases not matched to a gene: 10. Germline V gene sequence: CDR1 SGDLS, CDR2 YYNGEE. The CDR3 runs 16 residues.